Below, one TCR beta chain is given with its context. The data were obtained in a study of CD8 T cells in cerebrospinal fluid in Alzheimer's disease. Study-level information: Plate-based nested PCR sequencing and droplet-based sequencing measured CSF T cell clonal expansion.

Profiling of CSF cells used 10X single-cell V(D)J plus 5' expression. TCRdb re-called the 10x single-cell sequencing reads; one entry per CDR3 protein, DNA not given. The sample holds about 1,400 distinct CDR3 sequences. CDR3 length equals 15 residues. The sequenced sample consisted of cerebrospinal fluid. The V and J genes are TRBV12-3 or TRBV12-4 and TRBJ2-3; TCRdb reports TRBD1, a call that lacks DNA to check it against. The clonotype was recovered from a human donor with mild cognitive impairment. Here the CDR3 reads CASRPETRITDTQYF.